This T cell receptor beta chain was identified during a study of T cells after yellow fever vaccination. Regarding the study as a whole: Contaminating bulk clonotypes could be abundant in FACS-sorted repertoires. Researchers report a weaker secondary response that nonetheless peaked faster, day 5 versus 15.

Synthesis of TCR cDNA relied on 5'RACE template switching, which attached a universal primer site and UMIs. TCRdb reanalysed the 5' RACE reads using MiXCR and keeps one entry per CDR3 protein. The table shows about 320,000 distinct CDR3 sequences, with 3.5% to 4.5% occurring only once. This clonotype was counted many times. What it binds is not known. The V gene's germline CDR1 is DFQATT and CDR2 SNEGSKA (reference sequence). The CDR3 runs 11 residues. V shed 1 base and J shed 2 bases, with 2 bases lying between them. The source of this sequence is a man younger than 35 who received the YFV17D yellow fever vaccine. J is TRBJ1-2 and V is TRBV20-1; D remains ambiguous. The sample in question was PBMCs, obtained 15 days after the yellow fever booster vaccination. In DNA form, the CDR3 reads TGCAGTGCTAGAGCCAACTATGGCTACACCTTC. Protein product: CSARANYGYTF.